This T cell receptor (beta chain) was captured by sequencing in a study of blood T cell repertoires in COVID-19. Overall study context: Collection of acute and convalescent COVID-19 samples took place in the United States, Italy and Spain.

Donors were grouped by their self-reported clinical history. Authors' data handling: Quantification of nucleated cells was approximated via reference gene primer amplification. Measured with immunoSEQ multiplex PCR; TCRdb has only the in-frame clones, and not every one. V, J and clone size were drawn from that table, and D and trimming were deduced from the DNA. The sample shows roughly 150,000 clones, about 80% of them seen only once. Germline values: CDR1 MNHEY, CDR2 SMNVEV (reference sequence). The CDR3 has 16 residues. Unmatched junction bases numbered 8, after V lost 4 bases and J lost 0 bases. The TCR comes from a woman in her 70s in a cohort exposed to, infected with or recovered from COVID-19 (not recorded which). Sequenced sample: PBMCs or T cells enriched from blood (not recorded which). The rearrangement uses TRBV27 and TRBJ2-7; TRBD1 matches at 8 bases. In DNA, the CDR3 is TGTGCCAGCAGTTCCCGGACAGGGAGAGTCTCCTACGAGCAGTACTTC. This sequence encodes CASSSRTGRVSYEQYF.